Described below is a single T cell receptor (beta chain) sequence and its context. Its antigen is undetermined. Per germline, CDR1 MNHEY and CDR2 SMNVEV (reference sequence). The CDR3 has 17 amino acids. V gave up 2 bases and J gave up 2 bases, with 16 bases separating them. TCRdb processed the RT-PCR reads anew with MiXCR; each CDR3 protein has one entry. The repertoire has about 650,000 distinct CDR3 sequences, around 14% of them found once; the top ten carry more than 9%. The record originates from a study of response to subunit inactivated influenza vaccine. Findings of the study overall: Every seasonal influenza vaccination brings in few new T cells, the authors suggested.

The chain recombines TRBV27 with TRBJ2-1; possible D gene TRBD1, 5 bases. Sequences were derived from PBMCs from blood, sampled 12 days after vaccination. The TCR sequence derives from a man aged 50 or older who received an inactivated influenza vaccine. CDR3 amino acids: CASSLIFGQGPYNEQFF. CDR3 sequence (DNA): TGTGCCAGCAGTTTAATCTTCGGGCAGGGCCCCTACAATGAGCAGTTCTTC.